Sequencing of this TCR beta chain was carried out in a study of a mutant IDH1 vaccine in newly diagnosed glioma. Study summary: Treated patients had a mean age of 40.4 years and a 62.5% male, 37.5% female split. The earlier regimen, radiotherapy, temozolomide, or both, was most often both. Held at week 35, visit V12 was the safety follow-up, and visit V13 followed at week 47.

Germline-derived CDR1 and CDR2 are SQVTM and ANQGSEA. CDR3 length equals 13 residues. The germline V and J ends were trimmed by 1 base and 2 bases, with 7 bases remaining between them. Time point reported: week 35, safety follow-up. Vaccination comprised doses that each held 300 ug of mutant IDH1 20-mer peptide, plus topical imiquimod. Each patient was administered eight vaccinations, scheduled in weeks 1, 3, 5, 7, 11, 15, 19 and 23. As to this clone: Its target is not known.

Profiling relied on immunoSEQ multiplex PCR, and the TCRdb table lists in-frame clones only, not all of them. The sample holds roughly 54,000 clones, approximately 80% seen once. The chain employs TRBV29-1 and TRBJ2-3; unclear D gene. Sequencing used PBMCs, obtained from a glioma patient whose treatment included an IDH1 peptide vaccine. The source of this sequence is a young woman with glioma. For the CDR3, the DNA is TGCAGCGTTGAAGGGGCCTACACAGATACGCAGTATTTT. Protein product: CSVEGAYTDTQYF.